This entry is about one TCR beta chain. Antigen unknown. The entry originates in a study of tissue T cells after allogeneic stem cell transplantation. Study-wide results and caveats: Blood and spleen captured only part of the tissue TCR repertoire. The study did not identify alloreactive or antigen-specific tissue TCRs, and some clones might be persisting host cells. Within patients, tissue anatomy strongly shaped TCR repertoire composition. Shared clones across patients were few; motif clustering revealed tissue-specific shared signatures.

Assay used: immunoSEQ multiplex PCR; TCRdb lists only in-frame clones, some missing. This table has some 6,200 clones, roughly 60% appearing once. This CDR3 has 17 residues. CDR1 and CDR2 (germline): LGHNA, YNFKEQ. J gave up 2 bases and V 0 bases, and 9 bases lay outside the gene matches. Sample: tissue from the jejunum, taken at autopsy. The sequence derives from an older male donor with lung cancer. The gene calls are TRBV4-2 and TRBJ2-7; TRBD2 matches 8 bases. CDR3 bases: TGTGCCAGCAGCCAAGATTTGGCTAGCGGGCGCGCCTACGAGCAGTACTTC. Its translation is CASSQDLASGRAYEQYF.